A selection of T cell receptor beta chains follows, all from one sample in a study of blood T cell repertoires in COVID-19. Here immunoSEQ multiplex PCR was the method, and the copy in TCRdb shows in-frame clones only, minus some. The sample consists of around 370,000 clones, more than 75% of them appearing once. Sequenced: peripheral blood. These receptors came from a woman aged 18-35 years who had recovered from COVID-19. Each CDR3 is given with its conserved first and last residue. The D gene is left open where the match is weak. Clone size is stated in some rows and not others, as once, few, many or a class when expanded.

.,TRBV19,TRBJ1-3,.,TGTGCCAGTAGTATCCTATCGACGGGCTCTGGAAACACCATATATTTT,CASSILSTGSGNTIYF
.,TRBV5-6,TRBJ1-6,.,TGTGCCAGCAGCTCAAATTCACCCCTCCACTTT,CASSSNSPLHF
.,TRBV6-6,TRBJ2-3,.,TGTGCCAGCAGTTTAGCGGACTGGCGCACAGATACGCAGTATTTT,CASSLADWRTDTQYF
.,TRBV6-6,TRBJ2-3,TRBD2,TGTGCCAGCAGGATCTTAGCGGGAGTCGCAGATACGCAGTATTTT,CASRILAGVADTQYF
few,TRBV4-2,TRBJ1-2,.,TGTGCCAGCAGCCAAGATGAGGCCCGCGGGCAGGGCTACACCTTC,CASSQDEARGQGYTF
.,TRBV10-2,TRBJ1-1,.,TGCGCCAGCAGTGACAGAATGATGAACACTGAAGCTTTCTTT,CASSDRMMNTEAFF
once,TRBV5-6,TRBJ1-6,TRBD1,TGTGCCAGCAGCTTGGCGCCAGGGGGCTTCCATAATTCACCCCTCCACTTT,CASSLAPGGFHNSPLHF
.,TRBV11-3,TRBJ2-4,.,TGTGCCAGCAGCTTAGCTGGGGCGGACATTCAGTACTTC,CASSLAGADIQYF
.,TRBV14,TRBJ2-5,.,TGTGCCAGCAGCCAAGGGGCCGTAGTCCAAGAGACCCAGTACTTC,CASSQGAVVQETQYF
.,TRBV6-5,TRBJ1-3,.,TGTGCCTCATCCAGGTTCTCTGGAAACACCATATATTTT,CASSRFSGNTIYF
.,TRBV6-2/TRBV6-3,TRBJ1-5,TRBD1,TGTGCCAGCAGTTACTCGGGACAGGCCAATCAGCCCCAGCATTTT,CASSYSGQANQPQHF
.,TRBV10-3,TRBJ1-2,.,TGTGCCATCAGTGAGTCGAAGGCAGGGGCTAACTATGGCTACACCTTC,CAISESKAGANYGYTF
.,TRBV16,TRBJ2-1,TRBD1,TGTGCCAGCAGCCAACCGGGACAGGAGGGCACTGAGCAGTTCTTC,CASSQPGQEGTEQFF
.,TRBV30,TRBJ2-5,.,TGTGCCTGGAGTGAATTCGTAGCGTGGGAGACCCAGTACTTC,CAWSEFVAWETQYF
once,TRBV30,TRBJ2-1,TRBD2,TGTGCCTGGGAAAGCAAAACCGGGACTAGCGGTCTCTACAATGAGCAGTTCTTC,CAWESKTGTSGLYNEQFF
.,TRBV7-7,TRBJ1-1,.,TGTGCCAGCAGCTTATCCGGGAACACTGAAGCTTTCTTT,CASSLSGNTEAFF
.,TRBV5-1,TRBJ2-5,TRBD1,TGCGCCAGCAGCCTACGGGACAGGGGGCGTGAGACCCAGTACTTC,CASSLRDRGRETQYF
.,TRBV9,TRBJ1-6,.,TGTGCCAGCAGCGTAGGGCAGGGAAATTCACCCCTCCACTTT,CASSVGQGNSPLHF
once,TRBV9,TRBJ1-2,.,TGTGCCAGCAGCGCGTCTCAGGGTGGCCGAGGCTACACCTTC,CASSASQGGRGYTF
.,TRBV28,TRBJ1-1,.,TGTGCCAGCAGCAGCAGGGTTAGAACTGAAGCTTTCTTT,CASSSRVRTEAFF
.,TRBV3-1/TRBV3-2,TRBJ1-2,TRBD1,TGTGCCAGCAGCCCAGGGGGTGTCAAATATGGCTACACCTTC,CASSPGGVKYGYTF
.,TRBV3-1/TRBV3-2,TRBJ1-2,TRBD1,TGTGCCAGCAGCCGCCTTGGGGCAGGGGGCGAATATGGCTACACCTTC,CASSRLGAGGEYGYTF
.,TRBV11-3,TRBJ2-1,.,TGTGCCAGCAGCTTAAGACTAGGACCCTACAATGAGCAGTTCTTC,CASSLRLGPYNEQFF
.,TRBV5-4,TRBJ1-1,TRBD1,TGTGCCAGCAGCCTGGGACAGGGAGAAGCTTTCTTT,CASSLGQGEAFF
.,TRBV30,TRBJ2-2,TRBD2,TGTGCCTGGAGTCCAAAAGCGGGAGCCGGGGAGCTGTTTTTT,CAWSPKAGAGELFF